This TCR beta chain is drawn from a study of shared clonotypes between healthy human individuals. Produced via immunoSEQ multiplex PCR; TCRdb's table is partial and in-frame only. The table records about 1 million clones, around 75% of them present only once. Notes on the study in general: The four-donor shared clonotypes exceeded non-shared clonotypes in generation probability, with non-shared ones scoring lower.

This clone was seen a handful of times. Its antigen is not known. The same CDR3 also results from other DNA sequences found in this sample. The CDR3 has 15 residues. Germline CDR1 and CDR2: MGHRA and YSYEKL. Trimming left V 1 base short and J 2 bases short, with 11 bases between. The TCR originated in a young man in good health. Specimen: memory CD4+ T cells sorted from blood. Subset here: CD45RA-negative fraction. The V and J genes are TRBV4-1 and TRBJ1-2; the D gene is possibly TRBD1 (5 bases). The CDR3 protein is CASSQAGQGNYGYTF. The CDR3 DNA follows: TGCGCCAGCAGCCAAGCGGGGCAGGGAAACTATGGCTACACCTTC.